A selection of T cell receptor beta chains follows, all from one sample in a study of OX40 agonist ivuxolimab in advanced cancers. Assay used: immunoSEQ multiplex PCR; TCRdb lists only in-frame clones, some missing. The table has about 130,000 clones, about 93% seen once. Sequenced here: CD4+ or CD8+ T cells sorted from blood, sampled in a trial of the OX40 agonist ivuxolimab. The receptors originated from an adult with an advanced solid tumor such as melanoma, head and neck, liver or kidney cancer. CDR3s include the opening cysteine and the closing phenylalanine or tryptophan. A D gene is named only where the DNA matches it firmly. Clone size is not always given. Where it is, it says once, few, many or a class for expanded clones.

clone size	J gene	V gene	D gene	CDR3 protein	CDR3 DNA
NA	TRBJ1-1	TRBV6-6	NA	CASSTTGSNGGTEAFF	TGTGCCAGCAGTACCACAGGGTCGAATGGGGGCACTGAAGCTTTCTTT
NA	TRBJ1-5	TRBV28	NA	CASSYQGTNQPQHF	TGTGCCAGCAGTTACCAGGGGACCAATCAGCCCCAGCATTTT
NA	TRBJ1-1	TRBV5-1	TRBD1	CASSFTGGAYEAFF	TGCGCCAGCAGCTTTACAGGGGGCGCCTATGAAGCTTTCTTT
NA	TRBJ2-7	TRBV6-5	NA	CASSKQGGYEQYF	TGTGCCAGCAGTAAACAGGGAGGCTACGAGCAGTACTTC
NA	TRBJ1-4	TRBV6-1	NA	CASSEGWNEKLFF	TGTGCCAGCAGTGAAGGTTGGAATGAAAAACTGTTTTTT
NA	TRBJ2-7	TRBV10-1	NA	CASSEYRGYEQYF	TGCGCCAGCAGTGAGTACCGCGGATACGAGCAGTACTTC
once	TRBJ2-5	TRBV29-1	TRBD2	CSVVILAGGQETQYF	TGCAGCGTTGTGATCCTAGCGGGAGGACAAGAGACCCAGTACTTC
NA	TRBJ2-3	TRBV19	TRBD2	CARLAGGTDTQYF	TGTGCCAGACTAGCGGGTGGTACAGATACGCAGTATTTT
NA	TRBJ2-7	TRBV15	TRBD1	CATSRVGQASYEQYF	TGTGCCACCAGCAGAGTCGGACAGGCCTCCTACGAGCAGTACTTC
NA	TRBJ2-7	TRBV25-1	TRBD2	CASSLTSGGDQNEQYF	TGTGCCAGCAGTCTTACTAGCGGGGGGGACCAGAACGAGCAGTACTTC
NA	TRBJ2-3	TRBV18	TRBD2	CASSPLASGGASTDTQYF	TGTGCCAGCTCACCTCTGGCTAGCGGGGGAGCTAGCACAGATACGCAGTATTTT